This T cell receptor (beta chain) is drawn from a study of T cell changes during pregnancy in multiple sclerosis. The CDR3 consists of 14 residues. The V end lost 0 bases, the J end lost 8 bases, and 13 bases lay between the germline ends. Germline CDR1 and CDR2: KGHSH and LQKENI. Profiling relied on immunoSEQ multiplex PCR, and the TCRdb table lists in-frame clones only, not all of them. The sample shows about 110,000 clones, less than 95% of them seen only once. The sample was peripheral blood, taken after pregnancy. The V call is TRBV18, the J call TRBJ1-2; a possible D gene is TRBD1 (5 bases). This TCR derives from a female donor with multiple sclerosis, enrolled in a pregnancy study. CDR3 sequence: CASSPPGGTNGYTF. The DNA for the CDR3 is TGTGCCAGCTCACCACCGGGCGGGACTAACGGCTACACCTTC.